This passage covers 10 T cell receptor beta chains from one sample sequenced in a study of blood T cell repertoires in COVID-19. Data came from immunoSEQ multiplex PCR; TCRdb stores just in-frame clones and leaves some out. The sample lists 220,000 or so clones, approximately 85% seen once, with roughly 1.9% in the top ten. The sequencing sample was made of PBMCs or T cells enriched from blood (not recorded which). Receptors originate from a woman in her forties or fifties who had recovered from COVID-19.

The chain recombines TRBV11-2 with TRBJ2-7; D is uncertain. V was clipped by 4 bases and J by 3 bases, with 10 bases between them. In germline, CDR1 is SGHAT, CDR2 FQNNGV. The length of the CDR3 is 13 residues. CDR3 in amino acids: CASSSPDIYEQYF. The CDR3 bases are TGTGCCAGCAGCTCCCCCGACATCTACGAGCAGTACTTC. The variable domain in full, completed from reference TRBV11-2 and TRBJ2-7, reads EAGVAQSPRYKIIEKRQSVAFWCNPISGHATLYWYQQILGQGPKLLIQFQNNGVVDDSQLPKDRFSAERLKGVDSTLKIQPAKLEDSAVYLCASSSPDIYEQYFGPGTRLTVT.

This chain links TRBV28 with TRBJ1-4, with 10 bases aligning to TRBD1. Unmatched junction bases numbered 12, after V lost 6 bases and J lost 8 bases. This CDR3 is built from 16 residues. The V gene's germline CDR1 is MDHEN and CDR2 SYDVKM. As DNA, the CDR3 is TGTGCCAGCAGCTTCCCTCGACAGGGGGCAAGAGAAAAACTGTTTTTT. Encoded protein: CASSFPRQGAREKLFF.

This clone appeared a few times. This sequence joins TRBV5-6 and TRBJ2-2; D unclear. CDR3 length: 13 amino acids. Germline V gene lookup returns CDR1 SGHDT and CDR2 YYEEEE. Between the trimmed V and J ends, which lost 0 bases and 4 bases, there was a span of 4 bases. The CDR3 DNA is TGTGCCAGCAGCTTGGTCCTCACCGGGGAGCTGTTTTTT. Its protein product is CASSLVLTGELFF.

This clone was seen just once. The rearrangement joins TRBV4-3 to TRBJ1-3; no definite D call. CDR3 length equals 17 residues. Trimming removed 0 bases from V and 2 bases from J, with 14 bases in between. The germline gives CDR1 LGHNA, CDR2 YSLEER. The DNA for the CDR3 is TGCGCCAGCAGCCAAGATCCCGACACCTCTCCTGGAAACACCATATATTTT. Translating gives CASSQDPDTSPGNTIYF.

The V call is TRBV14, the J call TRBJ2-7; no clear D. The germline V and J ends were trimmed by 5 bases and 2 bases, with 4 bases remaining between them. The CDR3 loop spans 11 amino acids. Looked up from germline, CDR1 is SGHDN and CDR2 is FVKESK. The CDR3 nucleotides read TGTGCCAGCAGCATCACCTACGAGCAGTACTTC. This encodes CASSITYEQYF.

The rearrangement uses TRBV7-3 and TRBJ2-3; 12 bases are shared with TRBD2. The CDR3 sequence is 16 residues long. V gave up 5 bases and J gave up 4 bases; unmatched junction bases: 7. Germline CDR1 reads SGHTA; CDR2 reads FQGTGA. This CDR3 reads CASSLSSGRGADTQYF. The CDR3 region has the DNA TGTGCCAGCAGCCTCTCTAGCGGGAGGGGGGCAGATACGCAGTATTTT.

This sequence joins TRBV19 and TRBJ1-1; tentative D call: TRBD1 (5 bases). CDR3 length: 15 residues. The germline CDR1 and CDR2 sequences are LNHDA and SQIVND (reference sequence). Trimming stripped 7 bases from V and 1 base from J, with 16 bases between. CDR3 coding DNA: TGTGCCAGTACTGGACACATAGGATCGAACACTGAAGCTTTCTTT. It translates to CASTGHIGSNTEAFF.

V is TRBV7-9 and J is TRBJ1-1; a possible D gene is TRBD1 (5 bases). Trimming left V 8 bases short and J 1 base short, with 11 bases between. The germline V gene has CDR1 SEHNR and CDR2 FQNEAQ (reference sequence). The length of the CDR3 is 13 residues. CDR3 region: CASLGGTNTEAFF. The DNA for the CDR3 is TGTGCCAGCCTCGGGGGGACGAACACTGAAGCTTTCTTT.

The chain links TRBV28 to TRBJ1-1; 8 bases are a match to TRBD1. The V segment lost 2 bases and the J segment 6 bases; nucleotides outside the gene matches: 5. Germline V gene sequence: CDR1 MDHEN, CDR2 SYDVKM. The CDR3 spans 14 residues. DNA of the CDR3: TGTGCCAGCAGTTTAGTCAGGGGGCGAGCTGAAGCTTTCTTT. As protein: CASSLVRGRAEAFF.

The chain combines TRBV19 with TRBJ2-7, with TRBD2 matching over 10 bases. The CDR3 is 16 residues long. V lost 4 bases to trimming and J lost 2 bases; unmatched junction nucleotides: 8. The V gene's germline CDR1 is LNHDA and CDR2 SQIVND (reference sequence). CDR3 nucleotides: TGTGCCAGTAGTACAACCAGACTAGCGGGCCCCTACGAGCAGTACTTC. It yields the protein CASSTTRLAGPYEQYF.